This record looks at one TCR beta chain sequence and its context. This clone was observed once. This clone's antigen is unknown. No base quality values were provided; no much bigger clone lies one nucleotide off. TCRbeta CDR3 regions were amplified from genomic DNA using the immunoSEQ Assay, a bias-controlled multiplex PCR. In the source study's methods: The number of nucleated cells in each sample was estimated by amplification of reference gene primers within the assay. To quantify the absolute abundance of each unique TCRbeta CDR3 rearrangement, sequence reads were collapsed and filtered. For each sample, productive Simpson clonality was calculated as the square root of Simpson's diversity index across productive rearrangements. TCRdb provides this immuneACCESS table in a form limited to in-frame rearrangements. Some clones are lacking; in checked studies, under half of them reflect an unresolved V gene, and why the rest are absent is not known. Clone size and the V and J calls come from that table; the DNA yielded D and trimming. Present in this sample are just over 300,000 clones, over 75% of which were seen just once. The ten biggest clones cover around 4% of the sample.

Measured from the cysteine to the phenylalanine, the CDR3 is 14 residues long. CDR3 DNA only is kept here, 42 bases in frame from base 1. The junction carries 12 bases between V and J, which are trimmed by 3 bases and 4 bases respectively. The germline V gene (reference sequence) sets CDR1 to LNHDA and CDR2 to SQIVND. Participants in the prospective study were enrolled through a virtual design, were aged about 18 to 100 years, and lived in 24 United States geographic areas. In the prospective study, participants were assigned to cohorts based on the clinical history participants reported in a screening survey and a study questionnaire. Recovered participants in ImmuneRACE Cohort 3 were defined by two consecutive negative NP/OP PCR tests, clearance by a healthcare professional, or resolution of symptoms. In the prospective study, whole blood, serum and a nasopharyngeal or oropharyngeal swab were collected from each participant by mobile phlebotomists. Additional blood draws and questionnaires over an approximately two-month period could optionally be provided by prospective study participants. Prospective study blood samples were shipped either frozen or at room temperature before DNA extraction.

This entry is derived from a study of blood T cell repertoires in COVID-19 (dated by TCRdb to 2018 to 2021). For context, the study as a whole: The collaborator samples originated in the United States, Italy and Spain and spanned the acute and convalescent phases of COVID-19. The repertoires were made available in a free public database intended to serve as a resource for research on the immune response to SARS-CoV-2. Subjects who had been exposed to COVID-19, were actively infected with it, or had recovered from it provided the deeply sampled blood TCRbeta repertoires that made up the dataset. The prospective study material was composed of cDNA or gDNA derived from T cells, B-cell-depleted T cells, or PBMCs. The samples were drawn from two sources: the first 160 participants of the ongoing ImmuneRACE study, and 1,254 subjects contributed by 6 global collaborators. Sample metadata almost always included a de-identified subject ID, COVID-19 status, age in years and sex. Where available, HLA class I and class II types were obtained from metadata supplied by the sample provider rather than from assay-based typing.

The research as a whole found: The quantity of clinical and demographic metadata differed by source and by participant and was supplied without curation.

The sample comprised PBMCs or T cells enriched from blood (not recorded which). The chain was built from TRBV19 and TRBJ1-1, with the identity of the D gene unclear. This receptor was taken from a man aged 30-40 years who had recovered from COVID-19. The sequenced DNA: TGTGCCAGTAGTATTGACGGGAAAGGCACTGAAGCTTTCTTT. Its product reads: CASSIDGKGTEAFF.